Shown below are 9 T cell receptor beta chains from a single sample sequenced in a study of regulatory T cells in long-lasting Graves disease. iRepertoire HTBI primers and Arm-PCR of CDR3 regions built TCR beta libraries. TCRdb re-called the multiplex PCR reads with MiXCR, one entry per CDR3 protein. The data hold 400,000 to 500,000 distinct CDR3 sequences, with 12% to 15% observed a single time. Stated time point: newly diagnosed GD, antithyroid drugs for less than 3 months. Extracted PBMC RNA gave rise to the TCR library. These same records also appear under a second study, on T cells in Graves' hyperthyroidism and ophthalmopathy.

The sample consisted of peripheral blood mononuclear cells (PBMCs), taken at new diagnosis, from a patient treated with antithyroid drugs. The receptor set was obtained from a woman between 50 and 59 years old with Graves disease.

This clonotype has a handful of counts. The chain uses TRBV7-6 and TRBJ2-7; 7 nucleotides align to TRBD2. The V segment lost 4 bases and the J segment 2 bases; nucleotides outside the gene matches: 20. The CDR3 loop spans 19 amino acids. The germline gives CDR1 SGHVS, CDR2 FNYEAQ. The CDR3 is CASSSMKANPSGLPYEQYF. The DNA for the CDR3 is TGTGCCAGCAGCTCTATGAAGGCTAACCCTAGCGGCCTACCCTACGAGCAGTACTTC.

The CDR3 here is CASSPPRGGAYEQYF. As DNA, the CDR3 is TGTGCCAGCAGTCCCCCCAGGGGAGGGGCCTACGAGCAGTACTTC. The chain uses TRBV7-2 and TRBJ2-3; D perhaps matches TRBD2 (7 bases). TRBJ2-7 matches the DNA end more closely, so the J call is doubtful. This CDR3 spans 15 amino acids. The germline CDR1 and CDR2 sequences are SGHTA and FQGNSA.

The sample holds many counts of this clonotype. The chain combines TRBV30 with TRBJ2-1; 11 nucleotides line up with TRBD2. Germline V gene data show CDR1 as GTSNPN and CDR2 as SVGIG (reference sequence). The CDR3 runs 12 residues. In DNA form, the CDR3 reads TGTGCTCTAGCGGGAGGCGCCGATGAGCAGTTCTTC. As protein: CALAGGADEQFF. The whole variable domain, remainder taken from reference TRBV30 and TRBJ2-1, is SQTIHQWPATLVQPVGSPLSLECTVEGTSNPNLYWYRQAAGRGLQLLFYSVGIGQISSEVPQNLSASRPQDRQFILSSKKLLLSDSGFYLCALAGGADEQFFGPGTRLTVL.

V and J are TRBV10-3 and TRBJ2-5; the D gene is possibly TRBD2 (6 bases). The CDR3 spans 13 residues. CDR1 is ENHRY, CDR2 SYGVKD, per germline. V was shortened by 10 bases and J by 2 bases, with 14 bases between the two germline ends. In nucleotides, the CDR3 is TGTGCCACGCAAGGGACTTTGCAAGAGACCCAGTACTTC. Protein sequence: CATQGTLQETQYF.

The chain has TRBV19 and TRBJ1-5, with D uncertain. CDR1 is LNHDA, CDR2 SQIVND, per germline (reference sequence). CDR3 length: 13 amino acids. V was shortened by 5 bases and J by 5 bases, with 10 bases between the two germline ends. CDR3 region: CASSVQGHQPQHF. DNA of the CDR3: TGTGCCAGTAGTGTACAAGGTCATCAGCCCCAGCATTTT.

This clonotype was counted many times. The chain employs TRBV9 and TRBJ2-7, with TRBD1 as a possible D gene (5 bases). Germline V CDR1 and CDR2: SGDLS, YYNGEE. The CDR3 contains 14 residues. V was shortened by 3 bases and J by 3 bases, with 13 bases between the two germline ends. Here the CDR3 reads CASSAGRVLYEQYF. The CDR3 bases are TGTGCCAGCAGCGCAGGCAGGGTCCTCTACGAGCAGTACTTC.

Only a few counts were recorded for this clonotype. The chain joins TRBV6-1 to TRBJ2-3; 7 bases align to TRBD1. The germline CDR1 and CDR2 sequences are MNHNS and SASEGT. J was trimmed by 4 bases and V by 6 bases; bases with no gene match: 1. The CDR3 loop spans 12 amino acids. Here the CDR3 DNA reads TGTGCCAGCAGACAGGGGCCAGATACGCAGTATTTT. Encoded protein: CASRQGPDTQYF.

This clonotype was recorded many times. CDR3 sequence: CASSSGLAGVAQYF. The CDR3 DNA is TGTGCCAGCAGCTCCGGACTAGCGGGAGTAGCGCAGTATTTT. This sequence joins TRBV7-2 and TRBJ2-3; 13 bases are a match to TRBD2. Germline loops: CDR1 SGHTA, CDR2 FQGNSA. After removal of 4 bases from V and 10 bases from J, the junction contained 5 bases not matched to a gene. The CDR3 extends over 14 amino acids.

This chain links TRBV14 with TRBJ2-1, with TRBD1 matching 9 bases. V gave up 4 bases and J gave up 8 bases; unmatched junction bases: 6. This CDR3 region has 14 residues. CDR1 and CDR2 (germline): SGHDN, FVKESK. CDR3 region: CASSLLQGADEQFF. The DNA of the CDR3 is TGTGCCAGCAGCCTACTACAGGGGGCGGATGAGCAGTTCTTC.